Sequencing of this TCR beta chain was carried out in a study of blood T cell repertoires in COVID-19. Study as a whole: PBMCs, B-cell-depleted T cells, or T cells provided the cDNA or gDNA that made up the material.

TCRdb's copy holds only in-frame clones and misses some; the assay was immunoSEQ multiplex PCR. The data show roughly 200,000 clones, 84% seen once. Germline CDR1 is LNHDA and CDR2 is SQIVND (reference sequence). V was cut by 3 bases and J by 0 bases, with 8 bases left in between. The CDR3 runs to 14 residues. The sequence derives from a woman aged 80 or older with active or convalescent COVID-19. Sequencing was performed on peripheral blood. The rearrangement joins TRBV19 to TRBJ1-2; D unresolved. The CDR3 coding sequence is TGTGCCAGTAGTATGCAGGTTTCTAACTATGGCTACACCTTC. Its translation is CASSMQVSNYGYTF.